This T cell receptor (beta chain) appears in the sequencing data of a study of blood T cell repertoires in COVID-19. Looking at the study overall: Material from acute and convalescent COVID-19 was sourced from the United States, Italy and Spain.

This clone was observed a handful of times. At one boundary the junction diverges from the germline segment, which might be a read error. The CDR3 contains 16 residues. Germline CDR1 and CDR2: SSHAT and FNYEAQ (reference sequence). As originally analysed: Reference gene primer amplification in the assay estimated nucleated cell counts. Assay used: immunoSEQ multiplex PCR; TCRdb lists only in-frame clones, some missing. V and J calls and clone size are those listed in that table; D and trimming were worked out from the DNA. The table lists around 140,000 clones, around 80% of them singletons. The chain links TRBV7-7 to TRBJ1-4; TRBD1 is a possible D gene (6 bases). Sequencing was performed on peripheral blood. The clonotype originates from a man aged 55 to 70 with active or convalescent COVID-19. The CDR3 nucleotides are TGTGCTAGCAGCTTAGGCAGGACAGCAACTAATGAAAAACTGTTTTTT. This sequence encodes CASSLGRTATNEKLFF. The whole variable domain, remainder taken from reference TRBV7-7 and TRBJ1-4, is GAGVSQSPRYKVTKRGQDVTLRCDPISSHATLYWYQQALGQGPEFLTYFNYEAQPDKSGLPSDRFSAERPEGSISTLTIQRTEQRDSAMYRCASSLGRTATNEKLFFGSGTQLSVL.